A selection of T cell receptor beta chains follows, all from one sample in a study of T-cell memory formation after mild COVID-19. TCRdb reprocessed the 5' RACE reads via MiXCR and lists one record per CDR3 protein. The sample yields about 180,000 distinct CDR3 sequences, 16% seen once. Sample: PBMCs or a T cell subset sorted from them (not recorded which). Source of these receptors: an adult woman who had mild COVID-19 (a few samples of this study predate the infection). Cell type and time point are not known. Each CDR3 is given without its conserved first and last residue. Fields, in order: CDR3 length, V gene, CDR3 protein.

CDR3 length: 15
V gene: TRBV6-2/TRBV6-3
CDR3 protein: ASSLDRGKLNTGELF

CDR3 length: 12
V gene: TRBV5-1
CDR3 protein: ASSQAGSSYEQY

CDR3 length: 12
V gene: TRBV2
CDR3 protein: ARQQTTSGGEQF

CDR3 length: 11
V gene: TRBV7-6
CDR3 protein: ASSLREYYGYT

CDR3 length: 12
V gene: TRBV2
CDR3 protein: ASRRDRTDSPLH

CDR3 length: 12
V gene: TRBV5-1
CDR3 protein: ASSLVDSYNEQF

CDR3 length: 12
V gene: TRBV12-3/TRBV12-4
CDR3 protein: ASRRMTGPYGYT

CDR3 length: 12
V gene: TRBV19
CDR3 protein: ASSTTGAGQPQH

CDR3 length: 12
V gene: TRBV10-2
CDR3 protein: ASIRSGGYGEQF

CDR3 length: 15
V gene: TRBV5-1
CDR3 protein: ASSSGTGALNTGELF

CDR3 length: 15
V gene: TRBV11-2
CDR3 protein: ASSAQLLAGGRETQY

CDR3 length: 13
V gene: TRBV6-6
CDR3 protein: ASSEPGQGNTEAF

CDR3 length: 13
V gene: TRBV7-2
CDR3 protein: ASSSQGVGNSPLH

CDR3 length: 12
V gene: TRBV12-3/TRBV12-4
CDR3 protein: ASSLTVISYEQY

CDR3 length: 11
V gene: TRBV29-1
CDR3 protein: SVAFRGGETQY

CDR3 length: 12
V gene: TRBV5-1
CDR3 protein: ASSLARGRDEQF

CDR3 length: 12
V gene: TRBV27
CDR3 protein: ASSFSTDSYEQY

CDR3 length: 13
V gene: TRBV10-3
CDR3 protein: AISVSSGNSYEQY

CDR3 length: 12
V gene: TRBV13
CDR3 protein: ASSLGGSNQPQH

CDR3 length: 12
V gene: TRBV5-1
CDR3 protein: ASSLDRANYGYT

CDR3 length: 13
V gene: TRBV7-3
CDR3 protein: ASSLDGGSSYEQY

CDR3 length: 13
V gene: TRBV12-3/TRBV12-4
CDR3 protein: ASGTSGSPKNIQY

CDR3 length: 15
V gene: TRBV7-2
CDR3 protein: ASSLDHSRTNTGELF

CDR3 length: 11
V gene: TRBV20-1
CDR3 protein: SLPLTGGETQY

CDR3 length: 10
V gene: TRBV6-1
CDR3 protein: ASSEAADTQY

CDR3 length: 12
V gene: TRBV5-1
CDR3 protein: ASNGQGVGETQY

CDR3 length: 12
V gene: TRBV19
CDR3 protein: ASCKGQGIDEQY

CDR3 length: 13
V gene: TRBV29-1
CDR3 protein: SVGRTGSVNTEAF

CDR3 length: 14
V gene: TRBV7-6
CDR3 protein: ASSLAPGGNTGELF

CDR3 length: 10
V gene: TRBV5-1
CDR3 protein: ASQKNTGELF